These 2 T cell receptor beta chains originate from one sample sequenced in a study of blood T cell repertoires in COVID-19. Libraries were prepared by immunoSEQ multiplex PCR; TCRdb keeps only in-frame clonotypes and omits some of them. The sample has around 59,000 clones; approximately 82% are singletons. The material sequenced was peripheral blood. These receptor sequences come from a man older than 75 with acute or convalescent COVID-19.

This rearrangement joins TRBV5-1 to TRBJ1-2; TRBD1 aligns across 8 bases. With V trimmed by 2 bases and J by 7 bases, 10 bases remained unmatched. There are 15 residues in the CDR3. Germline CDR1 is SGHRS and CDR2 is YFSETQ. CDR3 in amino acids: CASSFQGARGGGYTF. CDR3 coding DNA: TGCGCCAGCAGCTTTCAGGGGGCTAGAGGAGGTGGCTACACCTTC.

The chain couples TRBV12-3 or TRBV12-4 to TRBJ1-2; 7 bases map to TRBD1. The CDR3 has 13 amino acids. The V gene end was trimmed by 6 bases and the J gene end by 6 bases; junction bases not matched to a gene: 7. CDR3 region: CASSPTGNDGYTF. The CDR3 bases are TGTGCCAGCAGCCCGACAGGGAACGATGGCTACACCTTC.